These 17 T cell receptor beta chains came from one sample sequenced in a study of T cell repertoires in cytomegalovirus infection. TCRdb ran MiXCR on the reads and lists one entry per CDR3 protein. Of more than 400,000 distinct CDR3 sequences in the sample, about 26% were seen once. The source material was PBMCs. The source is a human donor in good health (CMV status not recorded). Some clones in this sample may be carry-over from other donors' samples.

This clonotype occurred many times. V gene TRBV7-6 combines with J gene TRBJ1-5; 10 nucleotides align to TRBD1. The CDR3 extends over 15 amino acids. The V segment lost 2 bases and the J segment 7 bases; nucleotides outside the gene matches: 5. Germline V gives CDR1 SGHVS, CDR2 FNYEAQ. Written as DNA, the CDR3 is TGTGCCAGCAGCTTAATGGGGACAGGGGACCAGCCCCAGCATTTT. Its protein is CASSLMGTGDQPQHF.

Of note for this clonotype: Because the CDR3 is missing its conserved closing phenylalanine or tryptophan, this is likely a read error. The CDR3 DNA reads as TGTGCCAGCAAGGGGGCAGGATCACCCCTCCACTCT. It codes for CASKGAGSPLHS. The chain uses TRBV6-2 or TRBV6-3 and TRBJ1-6, with 7 bases lining up with TRBD1. The J segment lost 10 bases and the V segment lost 7 bases, leaving 4 bases of the junction unmatched. The CDR3 consists of 12 residues. Germline V lookup: CDR1 MNHEY, CDR2 SVGEGT.

The chain is built from TRBV7-3 and TRBJ2-1, with D unresolved. The CDR3 consists of 13 residues. The germline V gene encodes CDR1 SGHTA and CDR2 FQGTGA. V dropped 5 bases and J dropped 5 bases, with 10 bases sitting between them. This chain's CDR3 is CASSQGRDNEQFF. The CDR3 bases are TGTGCCAGCAGCCAAGGCCGGGACAATGAGCAGTTCTTC.

This sequence joins TRBV18 and TRBJ1-1; D gene uncertain. Germline loops: CDR1 KGHSH, CDR2 LQKENI. The CDR3 contains 15 residues. V was cut by 1 base and J by 5 bases, with 14 bases left in between. CDR3 amino acids: CASSPQGERGTEAFF. The CDR3 nucleotides are TGTGCCAGCTCACCACAGGGAGAACGGGGTACTGAAGCTTTCTTT. Combining the CDR3 with reference TRBV18 and TRBJ1-1 gives the whole variable domain NAGVMQNPRHLVRRRGQEARLRCSPMKGHSHVYWYRQLPEEGLKFMVYLQKENIIDESGMPKERFSAEFPKEGPSILRIQQVVRGDSAAYFCASSPQGERGTEAFFGQGTRLTVV.

This clonotype was recorded a few times. This rearrangement joins TRBV6-2 or TRBV6-3 to TRBJ2-7; a weak D match, TRBD1 (6 bases). Germline lookup yields CDR1 MNHEY and CDR2 SVGEGT. Trimming took off 2 bases at V and 9 bases at J, with 14 bases between the two ends. This CDR3 is built from 13 residues. This CDR3 reads CASSYGPGAPQYV. The CDR3 DNA follows: TGTGCCAGCAGTTACGGACCAGGGGCGCCGCAGTACGTC.

The sample holds many counts of this clonotype. The chain has TRBV20-1 and TRBJ1-1; weak D call: TRBD1 (5 bases). The CDR3 spans 14 residues. Trimming left V 6 bases short and J 0 bases short, with 14 bases between. CDR1 and CDR2 (germline): DFQATT, SNEGSKA (reference sequence). In nucleotides, the CDR3 is TGCAGTGCCACCCAGGGAACCCTGAACACTGAAGCTTTCTTT. This encodes CSATQGTLNTEAFF.

This clonotype was observed many times. CDR3 sequence reads: CASSHGQGLNEQFF. CDR3 DNA sequence: TGTGCCAGCAGCCACGGACAGGGTCTCAATGAGCAGTTCTTC. The V call is TRBV7-2, the J call TRBJ2-1, with TRBD1 matching over 8 bases. V gave up 5 bases and J gave up 6 bases; unmatched junction bases: 6. CDR1 is SGHTA, CDR2 FQGNSA, per germline. The CDR3 loop spans 14 amino acids.

The gene calls are TRBV19 and TRBJ2-2; TRBD1 matches at 12 bases. The germline CDR1 and CDR2 sequences are LNHDA and SQIVND (reference sequence). CDR3 length: 15 residues. V trimming: 6 bases; J trimming: 4 bases; junction bases outside the gene matches: 3. CDR3 protein: CASSGDRGLTGELFF. CDR3 DNA sequence: TGTGCCAGTAGCGGGGACAGGGGGCTCACCGGGGAGCTGTTTTTT.

The chain combines TRBV10-1 with TRBJ2-7, with TRBD2 matching over 8 bases. The germline V gene encodes CDR1 WNHNN and CDR2 SYGVQD (reference sequence). Trimming removed 7 bases from V and 4 bases from J; junction bases left unmatched: 12. The CDR3 totals 15 residues. CDR3 loop: CASTPHIQREYEQYV. CDR3 DNA sequence: TGCGCCAGCACCCCCCATATCCAGCGGGAGTACGAGCAGTACGTC.

The chain has TRBV7-2 and TRBJ1-4; 8 positions agree with TRBD1. Trimming cost V 6 bases and J 3 bases; bases outside gene matches: 6. CDR1 is SGHTA, CDR2 FQGNSA, per germline. CDR3 length: 15 residues. The CDR3 loop is CASSPQGASNEKLFF. In DNA form, the CDR3 reads TGTGCCAGCAGTCCCCAGGGGGCCTCTAATGAAAAACTGTTTTTT. The full variable domain, completed using reference TRBV7-2 and TRBJ1-4, is GAGVSQSPSNKVTEKGKDVELRCDPISGHTALYWYRQSLGQGLEFLIYFQGNSAPDKSGLPSDRFSAERTGGSVSTLTIQRTQQEDSAVYLCASSPQGASNEKLFFGSGTQLSVL.

In its sample, this clonotype was seen a few times. The chain links TRBV30 to TRBJ2-2; D might be TRBD2 (6 bases). The CDR3 runs 15 residues. Trimming shortened V by 1 base and J by 7 bases, and 16 bases separated the two germline ends. Germline V gene sequence: CDR1 GTSNPN, CDR2 SVGIG (reference sequence). CDR3 bases: TGTGCCTGGAGTGGCCTAGCGAGAAGGTTCGGGGAGCTGTTTTTT. Translation: CAWSGLARRFGELFF.

The rearrangement links TRBV4-1 to TRBJ1-2; 11 nucleotides agree with TRBD1. V lost 4 bases to trimming and J lost 0 bases; unmatched junction nucleotides: 7. The germline CDR1 and CDR2 sequences are MGHRA and YSYEKL. CDR3 size: 17 residues. The CDR3 loop reads CASSPGQGGSSNYGYTF. CDR3 DNA: TGCGCCAGCAGCCCGGGACAGGGGGGTTCCTCTAACTATGGCTACACCTTC.

The chain carries TRBV12-3 or TRBV12-4 and TRBJ2-2; maybe TRBD1 (6 bases). The CDR3 spans 17 residues. The germline V and J ends were trimmed by 4 bases and 6 bases, with 21 bases remaining between them. CDR3 region: CASSSPSRQARPGELFF. For the CDR3, the DNA is TGTGCCAGCAGTTCCCCGAGTCGACAGGCTAGGCCCGGGGAGCTGTTTTTT.

The V gene is TRBV7-2, the J gene TRBJ2-3; 8 bases are a match to TRBD2. Looked up from germline, CDR1 is SGHTA and CDR2 is FQGNSA. Unmatched junction bases numbered 14, after V lost 5 bases and J lost 7 bases. This CDR3 region has 16 residues. CDR3 in DNA: TGTGCCAGCAGCCTCAGCCCAAGCCGGGAGGGAAATACGCAGTATTTT. Protein product: CASSLSPSREGNTQYF.

The chain links TRBV12-3 or TRBV12-4 to TRBJ1-1; unclear D gene. Trimming shortened V by 7 bases and J by 4 bases, and 10 bases separated the two germline ends. This CDR3 has 12 amino acids. The CDR3 region is CASTGWSTEAFF. The CDR3 DNA sequence: TGTGCCAGCACAGGTTGGAGCACTGAAGCTTTCTTT.

The chain uses TRBV11-2 and TRBJ2-1, with TRBD2 identical over 14 bases. V was clipped by 8 bases and J by 9 bases; unmatched bases: 15. Germline V CDR1 and CDR2: SGHAT, FQNNGV. This CDR3 is 17 amino acids long. The DNA of the CDR3 is TGTGCCAGCGTTCCCAAGGTGGGACTAGCGGGAGAGAGTGAGCAGTTCTTC. Amino acids: CASVPKVGLAGESEQFF. Drawing the rest from reference TRBV11-2 and TRBJ2-1, the complete variable domain is EAGVAQSPRYKIIEKRQSVAFWCNPISGHATLYWYQQILGQGPKLLIQFQNNGVVDDSQLPKDRFSAERLKGVDSTLKIQPAKLEDSAVYLCASVPKVGLAGESEQFFGPGTRLTVL.

The chain has TRBV6-1 and TRBJ1-2; perhaps TRBD1 as D (5 bases). Between the trimmed V and J ends, which lost 3 bases and 8 bases, there was a span of 16 bases. The CDR3 runs 14 residues. CDR1 MNHNS and CDR2 SASEGT come from the germline V gene. The CDR3 region has the DNA TGTGCCAGCAGTGAGACAGCGCAGGCGGGGGGCTACACCTTC. Its protein is CASSETAQAGGYTF.